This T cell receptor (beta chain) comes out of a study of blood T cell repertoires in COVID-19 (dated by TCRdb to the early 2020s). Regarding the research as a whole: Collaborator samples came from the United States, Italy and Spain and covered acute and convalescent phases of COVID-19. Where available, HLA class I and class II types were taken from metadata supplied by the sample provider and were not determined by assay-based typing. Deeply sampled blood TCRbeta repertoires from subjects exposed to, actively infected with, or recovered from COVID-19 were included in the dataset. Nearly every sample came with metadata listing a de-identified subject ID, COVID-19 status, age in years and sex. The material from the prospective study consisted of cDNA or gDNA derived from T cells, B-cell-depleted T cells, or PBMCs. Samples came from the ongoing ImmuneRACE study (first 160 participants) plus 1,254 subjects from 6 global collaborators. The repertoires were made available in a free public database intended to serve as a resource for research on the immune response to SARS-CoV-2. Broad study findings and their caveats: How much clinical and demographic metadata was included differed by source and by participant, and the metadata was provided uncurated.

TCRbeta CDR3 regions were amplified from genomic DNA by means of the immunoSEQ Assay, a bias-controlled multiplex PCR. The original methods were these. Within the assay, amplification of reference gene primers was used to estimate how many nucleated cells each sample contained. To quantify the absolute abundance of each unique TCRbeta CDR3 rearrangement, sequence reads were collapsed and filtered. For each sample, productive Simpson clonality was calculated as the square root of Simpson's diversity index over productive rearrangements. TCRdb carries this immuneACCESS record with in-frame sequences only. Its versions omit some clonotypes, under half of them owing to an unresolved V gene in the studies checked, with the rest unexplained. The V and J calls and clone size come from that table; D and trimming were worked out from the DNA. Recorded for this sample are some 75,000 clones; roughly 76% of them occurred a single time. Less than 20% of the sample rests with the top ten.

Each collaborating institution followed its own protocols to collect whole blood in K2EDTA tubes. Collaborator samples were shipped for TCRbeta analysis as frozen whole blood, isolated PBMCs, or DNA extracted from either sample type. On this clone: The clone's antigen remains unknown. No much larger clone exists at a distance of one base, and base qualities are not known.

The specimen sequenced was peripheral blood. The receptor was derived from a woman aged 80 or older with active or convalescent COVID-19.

The DNA sequence follows: TGTGCCAGCAGCGAGAGATTACAGGGAAGATTGGGCAATCAGCCCCAGCATTTT. Its translation is CASSERLQGRLGNQPQHF. The V and J genes are TRBV21-1 and TRBJ1-5; TRBD1, the table's D call, lacks a check against the DNA. TRBV21-1 represents a pseudogene. The CDR3, from cysteine to phenylalanine, totals 18 residues. Solely the CDR3 DNA is kept, with 54 bases framed from the first base.